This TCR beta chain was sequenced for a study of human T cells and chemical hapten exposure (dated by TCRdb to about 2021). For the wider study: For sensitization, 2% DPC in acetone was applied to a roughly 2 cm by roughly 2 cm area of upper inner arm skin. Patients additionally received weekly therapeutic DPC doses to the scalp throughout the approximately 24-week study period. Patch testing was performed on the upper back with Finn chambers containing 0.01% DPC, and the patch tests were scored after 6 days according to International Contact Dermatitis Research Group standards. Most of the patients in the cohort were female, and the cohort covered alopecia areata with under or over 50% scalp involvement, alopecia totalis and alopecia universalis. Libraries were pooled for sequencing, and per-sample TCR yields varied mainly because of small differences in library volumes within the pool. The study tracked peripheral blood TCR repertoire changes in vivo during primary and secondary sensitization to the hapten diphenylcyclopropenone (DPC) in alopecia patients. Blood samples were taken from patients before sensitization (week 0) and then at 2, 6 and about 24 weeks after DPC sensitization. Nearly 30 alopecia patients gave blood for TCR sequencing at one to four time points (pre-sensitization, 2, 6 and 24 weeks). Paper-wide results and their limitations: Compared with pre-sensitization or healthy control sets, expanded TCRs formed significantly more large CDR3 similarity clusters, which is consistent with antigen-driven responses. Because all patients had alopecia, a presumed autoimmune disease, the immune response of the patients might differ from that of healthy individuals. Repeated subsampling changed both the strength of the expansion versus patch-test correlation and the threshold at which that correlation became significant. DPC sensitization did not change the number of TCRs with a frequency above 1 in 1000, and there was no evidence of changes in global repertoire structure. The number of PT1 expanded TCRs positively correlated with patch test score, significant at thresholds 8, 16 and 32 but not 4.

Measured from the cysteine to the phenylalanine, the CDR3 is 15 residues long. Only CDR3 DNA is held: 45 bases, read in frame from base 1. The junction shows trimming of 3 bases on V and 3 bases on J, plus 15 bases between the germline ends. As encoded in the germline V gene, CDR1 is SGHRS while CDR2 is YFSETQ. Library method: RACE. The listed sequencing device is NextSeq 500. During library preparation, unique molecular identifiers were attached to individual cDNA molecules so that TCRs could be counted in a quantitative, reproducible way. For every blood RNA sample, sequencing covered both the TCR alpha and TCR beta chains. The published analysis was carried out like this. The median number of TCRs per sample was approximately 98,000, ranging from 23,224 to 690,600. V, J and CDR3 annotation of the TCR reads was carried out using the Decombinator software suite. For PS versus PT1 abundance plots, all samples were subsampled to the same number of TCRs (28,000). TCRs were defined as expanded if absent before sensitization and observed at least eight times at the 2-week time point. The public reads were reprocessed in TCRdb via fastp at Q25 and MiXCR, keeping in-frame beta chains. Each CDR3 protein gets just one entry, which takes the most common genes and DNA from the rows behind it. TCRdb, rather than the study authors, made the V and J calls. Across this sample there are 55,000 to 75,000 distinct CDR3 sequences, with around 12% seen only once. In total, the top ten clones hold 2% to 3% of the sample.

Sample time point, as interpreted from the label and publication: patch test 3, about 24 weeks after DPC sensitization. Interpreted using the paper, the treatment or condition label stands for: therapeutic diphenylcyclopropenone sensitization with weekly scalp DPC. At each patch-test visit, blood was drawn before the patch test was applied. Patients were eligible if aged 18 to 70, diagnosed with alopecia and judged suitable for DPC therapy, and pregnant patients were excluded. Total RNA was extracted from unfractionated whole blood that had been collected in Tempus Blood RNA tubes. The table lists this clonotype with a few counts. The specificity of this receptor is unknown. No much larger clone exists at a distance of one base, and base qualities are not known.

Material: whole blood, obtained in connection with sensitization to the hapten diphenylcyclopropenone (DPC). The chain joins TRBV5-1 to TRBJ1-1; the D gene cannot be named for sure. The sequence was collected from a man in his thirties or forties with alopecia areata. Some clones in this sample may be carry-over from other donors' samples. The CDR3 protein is CASSSTGREDTEAFF. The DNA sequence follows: TGCGCCAGCAGCTCGACGGGTCGGGAGGACACTGAAGCTTTCTTT. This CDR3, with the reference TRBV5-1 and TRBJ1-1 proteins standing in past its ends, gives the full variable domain KAGVTQTPRYLIKTRGQQVTLSCSPISGHRSVSWYQQTPGQGLQFLFEYFSETQRNKGNFPGRFSGRQFSNSRSEMNVSTLELGDSALYLCASSSTGREDTEAFFGQGTRLTVV.